These 26 T cell receptor beta chains share one sample of origin, sequenced in a study of tumor-infiltrating lymphocytes in primary liver carcinoma. Starting material for RNA and DNA co-extraction consisted of roughly 19-30 mg of unsorted bulk tissue. The template, 500 ng total RNA, yielded TCR beta cDNA made with a constant-region primer. Sequencing libraries for TCR beta derived from three nested multiplex PCR rounds that used slightly modified ARM-PCR. PCR rounds one and two used TRBV1-TRBV30 forward primers with a C-beta reverse primer for around 11 cycles each. Via MiXCR, TCRdb re-called the multiplex PCR reads, giving one row per CDR3 protein. Found here are about 54,000 distinct CDR3 sequences, about three quarters of them singletons; the top ten hold less than 30%. Sequencing input: liver tumor tissue from sampling region 2. Documented subset: tumor region T2, inferior pole. These receptors came from a man between 40 and 49 years old with primary liver carcinoma and hepatitis B virus infection.

As regards this clonotype: The junction departs from the called germline gene at one end, perhaps through a read error. J is TRBJ2-1 and V is TRBV30, with a tentative D call TRBD2 (5 bases). This CDR3 is built from 11 residues. Germline V CDR1 and CDR2: GTSNPN, SVGIG (reference sequence). The CDR3 loop reads CAWSEGTEQFF. The CDR3 region has the DNA TGTGCTTGGAGTGAGGGAACTGAGCAGTTCTTC.

This clonotype came up many times. This chain connects TRBV10-2 to TRBJ2-7, with 10 bases lining up with TRBD1. J gave up 3 bases and V 4 bases, and 3 bases lay outside the gene matches. The CDR3 is 14 amino acids. The germline gives CDR1 WSHSY, CDR2 SAAADI. DNA for the CDR3: TGCGCCAGCAGTGCTGGACAGGGGGGCTACGAGCAGTACTTC. Its translation is CASSAGQGGYEQYF.

As for this clonotype: A read error is possible here, since a much larger clone lies one base away. The rearrangement uses TRBV7-3 and TRBJ2-1; D tentatively reads TRBD1 or TRBD2 (7 bases each). This CDR3 is built from 15 residues. From germline, CDR1 is SGHTA and CDR2 FQGTGA. V lost 8 bases and J 4 bases, leaving 18 bases between the germline ends. The CDR3 coding sequence is TGTGCCAGCGGCCCCAGGGGGGGCCTTTACAATGAGCAGTTCTTC. Amino acid sequence: CASGPRGGLYNEQFF.

A note on this clonotype: This may stem from a read error, because a much larger clone lies one nucleotide away. V gene TRBV5-1 combines with J gene TRBJ2-3, with D possibly matching TRBD2 (6 bases). Between the trimmed V and J ends, which lost 4 bases and 4 bases, there was a span of 13 bases. This CDR3 is 14 amino acids long. CDR1 and CDR2 (germline): SGHRS, YFSETQ. The CDR3 here is CASSMATSADTQYF. As DNA, the CDR3 is TGCGCCAGCAGCATGGCGACTAGTGCAGATACGCAGTATTTT.

For this clonotype: Because the CDR3 is missing its conserved closing phenylalanine or tryptophan, this is likely a read error. V gene TRBV7-9 combines with J gene TRBJ2-7, with 10 bases that match TRBD1. The CDR3 contains 14 residues. Germline CDR1 reads SEHNR; CDR2 reads FQNEAQ (reference sequence). The chain's CDR3 is CASSLTGGSYEQYL. The CDR3 DNA follows: TGTGCCAGTAGCTTGACAGGGGGCAGCTACGAGCAGTACTTG.

The V call is TRBV12-3 or TRBV12-4, the J call TRBJ2-1; 9 bases map to TRBD2. The CDR3 contains 15 residues. V gave up 9 bases and J gave up 5 bases; unmatched junction bases: 11. The CDR3 here is CASSSGRLVNNEQFF. The CDR3 DNA reads as TGTGCCAGTAGCAGCGGGAGGCTCGTCAACAATGAGCAGTTCTTC.

Note on this clonotype: In this CDR3 the conserved last residue, phenylalanine or tryptophan, is missing, so a read error is likely. This chain connects TRBV6-1 to TRBJ2-2; D not resolved. This CDR3 has 12 amino acids. CDR1 MNHNS and CDR2 SASEGT come from the germline V gene. CDR3: CVSRPDTGELFY. The CDR3 DNA reads TGTGTCAGCAGGCCCGACACCGGGGAGCTGTTTTAT.

The rearrangement joins TRBV7-9 to TRBJ2-5; 10 nucleotides match TRBD1. This CDR3 spans 16 amino acids. Germline lookup yields CDR1 SEHNR and CDR2 FQNEAQ (reference sequence). Germline trimming cut 6 bases from V and 4 bases from J; bases unmatched to any gene: 11. CDR3 amino acids: CASSSRDRGVRETQYF. DNA for the CDR3: TGTGCCAGCAGTTCCCGGGACAGGGGAGTCCGAGAGACCCAGTACTTC. Based on the CDR3 plus reference TRBV7-9 and TRBJ2-5, the full variable domain is DTGVSQNPRHKITKRGQNVTFRCDPISEHNRLYWYRQTLGQGPEFLTYFQNEAQLEKSRLLSDRFSAERPKGSFSTLEIQRTEQGDSAMYLCASSSRDRGVRETQYFGPGTRLLVL.

A remark on this clonotype: The junction and the germline gene differ at one end; a read error may be behind it. V usage is TRBV7-9 and J usage is TRBJ2-7, with D tentatively TRBD2 (5 bases). CDR1 is SEHNR, CDR2 FQNEAQ, per germline (reference sequence). CDR3 length: 16 residues. The CDR3 sequence is CACSLAAGQALREQYF. The CDR3 DNA is TGTGCCTGCAGCTTGGCGGCGGGCCAGGCCTTGCGCGAGCAGTACTTC.

Concerning this clonotype itself: A junction boundary mismatches the germline segment, possibly from a read error. V and J are TRBV11-2 and TRBJ2-1; the D is unclear. This CDR3 is built from 15 residues. Germline lookup yields CDR1 SGHAT and CDR2 FQNNGV. Here the CDR3 DNA reads TGTGCCAGCAGCCCCTCCAGCATAGCCTATAATGAGCAGTTCTTC. It translates to CASSPSSIAYNEQFF.

This clonotype showed up just a few times. This sequence may be a read error, since a much larger clone differs from it by one base. This chain uses TRBV5-4 with TRBJ2-5; the D gene is possibly TRBD1 (6 bases). The CDR3 spans 15 residues. Germline V lookup: CDR1 SGHNT, CDR2 YYREEE (reference sequence). V was cut by 5 bases and J by 2 bases, with 16 bases left in between. CDR3 amino acids: CASRLAWGPQETQYF. CDR3 nucleotide sequence: TGTGCCAGCAGGTTAGCCTGGGGGCCACAAGAGACCCAGTACTTC.

Worth noting for this clonotype: Sequence at one end of the junction differs from germline and may be a read error. V and J are TRBV6-5 and TRBJ2-2, with TRBD2 matching over 9 bases. The CDR3 has 16 amino acids. Per germline, CDR1 MNHEY and CDR2 SVGAGI. CDR3 DNA: TGTGTCAGCAGCTCCTTGAGCGGGAGGACTACCGGGAAGCTGTTTTTT. Its protein is CVSSSLSGRTTGKLFF.

Comments on this clonotype: The CDR3 does not close with the conserved phenylalanine or tryptophan, likely indicating a read error. The chain couples TRBV6-5 to TRBJ2-2; D gene uncertain. The CDR3 loop spans 15 amino acids. The germline V gene encodes CDR1 MNHEY and CDR2 SVGAGI. The CDR3 loop reads CANSYSNSGTGELFY. CDR3 bases: TGTGCCAACAGTTACTCGAATTCCGGGACCGGGGAGCTGTTTTAT.

Details on this clonotype: Sequence at one end of the junction differs from germline and may be a read error. V and J are TRBV28 and TRBJ2-1; 7 bases agree with TRBD2. The CDR3 is 15 residues long. Germline CDR1 is MDHEN and CDR2 is SYDVKM. CDR3: CASSALYREVNEPSF. The DNA for the CDR3 is TGTGCCAGCAGTGCCCTCTACCGGGAGGTCAATGAGCCGTCCTTC.

With respect to this clonotype: Since no conserved phenylalanine or tryptophan closes the CDR3, a read error is the likely cause. The rearrangement links TRBV6-6 to TRBJ2-4, with 14 bases that match TRBD2. V shed 10 bases and J 8 bases; nucleotides not matched to a gene: 16. The germline V gene has CDR1 MNHNY and CDR2 SVGAGI (reference sequence). The CDR3 is 17 amino acids. The CDR3: CATLWEGLAGEEDIQYC. As DNA, the CDR3 is TGTGCCACGTTGTGGGAGGGACTAGCGGGAGAAGAGGACATTCAGTACTGC.

In its sample, this clonotype was seen many times. The J gene is TRBJ2-5, the V gene TRBV5-1, with 7 nucleotides matching TRBD2. This CDR3 contains 13 residues. With 3 bases clipped from V and 1 base from J, the junction kept 0 bases outside the gene matches. Germline assignment: CDR1 SGHRS and CDR2 YFSETQ. The CDR3 region is CASSWGGQETQYF. The CDR3 DNA reads TGCGCCAGCAGCTGGGGGGGCCAAGAGACCCAGTACTTC.

Points on this clonotype: The CDR3 ends on some other residue instead of the conserved phenylalanine or tryptophan, so this is likely a read error. This sequence joins TRBV6-6 and TRBJ2-7; D is ambiguous. Between the trimmed V and J ends, which lost 4 bases and 3 bases, there was a span of 10 bases. The CDR3 has 13 residues. The V gene's germline CDR1 is MNHNY and CDR2 SVGAGI (reference sequence). The CDR3 loop is CASSFVPDYEQYL. The DNA of the CDR3 is TGTGCCAGCAGTTTCGTACCGGACTACGAGCAGTACTTA.

As regards this clonotype: At one end, the junction sequence differs from germline, possibly due to a read error. The chain has TRBV5-1 and TRBJ2-2; possibly TRBD2 for D (5 bases). In germline, CDR1 is SGHRS, CDR2 YFSETQ. The CDR3 runs to 14 residues. The CDR3 protein is CASSLGANTGELVF. The CDR3 bases are TGCGCCAGCAGCTTGGGGGCCAACACCGGGGAGCTGGTTTTT. Drawing the rest from reference TRBV5-1 and TRBJ2-2, the complete variable domain is KAGVTQTPRYLIKTRGQQVTLSCSPISGHRSVSWYQQTPGQGLQFLFEYFSETQRNKGNFPGRFSGRQFSNSRSEMNVSTLELGDSALYLCASSLGANTGELVFGEGSRLTVL.

Concerning this clonotype itself: A read error is possible here, since a much larger clone lies one base away. The chain has TRBV7-8 and TRBJ2-7; no clear D. CDR1 and CDR2 (germline): SGHVS, FQNEAQ. The CDR3 has 12 residues. The CDR3 loop is CANSLSSSEQYF. CDR3 in DNA: TGTGCCAACAGCCTGAGTTCGTCCGAGCAGTACTTC.

The V gene is TRBV11-2, the J gene TRBJ2-7; D may be TRBD2 (6 bases). The V end lost 4 bases, the J end lost 4 bases, and 17 bases lay between the germline ends. This CDR3 contains 15 residues. Germline values: CDR1 SGHAT, CDR2 FQNNGV. CDR3 protein: CASSSTRGRKYEQYF. CDR3 nucleotide sequence: TGTGCCAGCAGCTCAACACGGGGGAGAAAATACGAGCAGTACTTC.

This clonotype was seen a single time. A read error may produce the germline difference seen at one junction end. V usage is TRBV11-1 and J usage is TRBJ2-2, with D possibly TRBD2 on 5 matching bases. The CDR3 runs 16 residues. Germline V gene data show CDR1 as SGHAT and CDR2 as FQDESV (reference sequence). CDR3 in amino acids: CASSIQGLGKIGELFF. The CDR3 DNA sequence: TGTGCCAGCAGCATACAAGGACTGGGGAAAATCGGGGAGCTGTTTTTC.

In the case of this clonotype: This CDR3 is missing its conserved last phenylalanine or tryptophan, likely due to a read error. The rearrangement uses TRBV11-2 and TRBJ2-2; D perhaps matches TRBD1 (5 bases). Germline V gene data show CDR1 as SGHAT and CDR2 as FQNNGV. There are 17 residues in the CDR3. V was trimmed by 1 base and J by 5 bases, leaving 17 bases between them. CDR3 sequence: CASSLVRTYPETGELFL. In nucleotides, the CDR3 is TGTGCCAGCAGCTTAGTTCGGACATACCCAGAGACCGGGGAGCTGTTTTTA.

This clonotype is a singleton in its sample. Germline and junction disagree at one end, which may indicate a read error. V usage is TRBV13 and J usage is TRBJ2-2; the D gene is possibly TRBD2 (5 bases). The CDR3 is made up of 15 amino acids. The germline V gene encodes CDR1 PRHDT and CDR2 FYEKMQ (reference sequence). CDR3 protein: CASNFVSANTGELFF. DNA for the CDR3: TGTGCCAGCAACTTCGTCAGCGCGAACACCGGGGAGCTATTTTTT.

Only one count was recorded for this clonotype. At one end, the junction sequence differs from germline, possibly due to a read error. This chain joins TRBV4-2 and TRBJ2-7; unclear D gene. Per the germline V gene, CDR1 is LGHNA and CDR2 is YNFKEQ. The CDR3 length is 15 residues. The DNA for the CDR3 is TGTGCTAGCAGCCAAGGTGACAAGGGTGTCTACGAGCAGTACTTC. This sequence encodes CASSQGDKGVYEQYF.

There are a few counts of this clonotype. V and J are TRBV7-9 and TRBJ2-7; TRBD2 agrees at 12 bases. The length of the CDR3 is 16 residues. Looked up from germline, CDR1 is SEHNR and CDR2 is FQNEAQ (reference sequence). V lost 6 bases, J lost 2 bases, and 8 bases stayed unmatched. For the CDR3, the DNA is TGTGCCAGCAGTTTGACTAGCGGGAGTATCCCCTACGAGCAGTACTTC. Encoded protein: CASSLTSGSIPYEQYF.

With respect to this clonotype: Mismatch with germline at one junction end may stem from a read error. DNA of the CDR3: TGCGCCAACAGCTTAGGGGCCTTGTCCGGGTTCCAAGAGACCCAGTACTTC. It codes for CANSLGALSGFQETQYF. The rearrangement joins TRBV11-2 to TRBJ2-5; D possibly corresponds to TRBD1 (5 bases). The CDR3 consists of 17 residues. Germline V gene sequence: CDR1 SGHAT, CDR2 FQNNGV.